This TCR beta chain emerged from a study of somatic mutations in cytotoxic T cells in rheumatoid arthritis. V shed 2 bases, J shed 3 bases, and the junction held 3 bases outside the gene matches. This CDR3 has 14 residues. Germline CDR1 is SGHNT and CDR2 is YENEEA. Profiling relied on immunoSEQ multiplex PCR, and the TCRdb table lists in-frame clones only, not all of them. The repertoire holds about 18,000 clones, with around four fifths as singletons. Sequenced input: CD8+ T cells sorted from blood. The origin of this receptor is an adult with rheumatoid arthritis. This chain uses TRBV11-3 with TRBJ1-2; 7 bases fit TRBD1. DNA for the CDR3: TGTGCCAGCAGCTTAAAGGGGACAGACTATGGCTACACCTTC. Its translation: CASSLKGTDYGYTF.